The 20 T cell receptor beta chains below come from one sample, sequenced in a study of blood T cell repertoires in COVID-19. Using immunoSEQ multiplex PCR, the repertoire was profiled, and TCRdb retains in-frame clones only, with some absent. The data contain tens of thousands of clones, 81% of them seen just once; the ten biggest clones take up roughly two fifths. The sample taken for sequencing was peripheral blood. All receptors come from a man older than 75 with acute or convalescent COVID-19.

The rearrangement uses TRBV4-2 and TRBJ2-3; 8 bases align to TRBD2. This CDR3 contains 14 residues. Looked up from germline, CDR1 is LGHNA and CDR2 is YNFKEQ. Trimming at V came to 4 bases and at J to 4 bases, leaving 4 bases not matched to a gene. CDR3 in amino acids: CASSRETSADTQYF. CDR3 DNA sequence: TGTGCCAGCAGCCGAGAGACTAGCGCAGATACGCAGTATTTT.

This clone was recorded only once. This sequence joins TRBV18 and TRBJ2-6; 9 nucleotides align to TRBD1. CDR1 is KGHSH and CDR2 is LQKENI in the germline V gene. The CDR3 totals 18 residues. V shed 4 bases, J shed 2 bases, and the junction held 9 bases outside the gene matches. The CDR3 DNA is TGTGCCAGCTCACAAACCGGGACAGGGCCCACTGGGGCCAACGTCCTGACTTTC. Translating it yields CASSQTGTGPTGANVLTF.

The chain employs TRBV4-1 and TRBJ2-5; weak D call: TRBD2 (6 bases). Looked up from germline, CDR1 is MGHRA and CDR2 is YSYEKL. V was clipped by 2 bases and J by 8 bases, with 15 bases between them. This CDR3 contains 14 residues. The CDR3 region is CASSQYPGLVTQYF. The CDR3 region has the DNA TGCGCCAGCAGCCAATACCCGGGACTTGTAACCCAGTACTTC.

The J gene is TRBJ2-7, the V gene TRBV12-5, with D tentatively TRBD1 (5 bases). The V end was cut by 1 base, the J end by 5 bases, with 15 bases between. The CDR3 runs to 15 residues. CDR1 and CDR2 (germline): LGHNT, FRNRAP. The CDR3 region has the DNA TGTGCTAGTGGTTTGGAACCAGGGTGGTTTCACGAGCAGTACTTC. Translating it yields CASGLEPGWFHEQYF.

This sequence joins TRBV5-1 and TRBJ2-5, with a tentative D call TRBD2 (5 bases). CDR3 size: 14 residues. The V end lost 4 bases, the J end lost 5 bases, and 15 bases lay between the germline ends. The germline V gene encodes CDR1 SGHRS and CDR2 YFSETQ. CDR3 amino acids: CASSPLGVGETQYF. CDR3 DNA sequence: TGCGCCAGCAGCCCCCTCGGGGTAGGTGAGACCCAGTACTTC.

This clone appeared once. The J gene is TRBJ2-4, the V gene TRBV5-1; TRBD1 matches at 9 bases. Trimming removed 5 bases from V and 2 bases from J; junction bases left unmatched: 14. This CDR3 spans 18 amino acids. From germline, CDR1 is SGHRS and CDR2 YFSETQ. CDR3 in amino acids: CASSRTGGQGSPKNIQYF. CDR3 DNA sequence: TGCGCCAGCAGTCGAACAGGGGGCCAAGGGTCCCCCAAAAACATTCAGTACTTC.

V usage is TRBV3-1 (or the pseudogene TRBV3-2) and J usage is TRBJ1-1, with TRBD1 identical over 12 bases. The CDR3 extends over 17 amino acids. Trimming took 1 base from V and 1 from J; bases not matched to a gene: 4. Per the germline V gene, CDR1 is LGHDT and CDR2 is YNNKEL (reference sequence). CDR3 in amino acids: CASSQAGQGAQNTEAFF. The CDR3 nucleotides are TGTGCCAGCAGCCAAGCGGGACAGGGGGCCCAGAACACTGAAGCTTTCTTT.

The CDR3 reads CASSLPSLVGGVRETQYF. The CDR3 nucleotides read TGTGCCAGCAGTTTACCCTCCTTGGTAGGGGGGGTAAGGGAGACCCAGTACTTC. This chain links TRBV28 with TRBJ2-5; TRBD2 might be the D (7 bases). CDR1 MDHEN and CDR2 SYDVKM come from the germline V gene. V was cut by 2 bases and J by 5 bases, with 24 bases left in between. The CDR3 extends over 18 amino acids.

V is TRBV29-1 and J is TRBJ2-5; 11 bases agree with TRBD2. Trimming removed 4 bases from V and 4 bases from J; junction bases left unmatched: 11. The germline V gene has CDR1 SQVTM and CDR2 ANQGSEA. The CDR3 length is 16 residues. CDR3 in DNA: TGCAGCGTTGGTATTAGCGGGAGGGCCGTCGGAGAGACCCAGTACTTC. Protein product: CSVGISGRAVGETQYF. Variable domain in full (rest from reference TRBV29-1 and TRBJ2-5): SAVISQKPSRDICQRGTSLTIQCQVDSQVTMMFWYRQQPGQSLTLIATANQGSEATYESGFVIDKFPISRPNLTFSTLTVSNMSPEDSSIYLCSVGISGRAVGETQYFGPGTRLLVL.

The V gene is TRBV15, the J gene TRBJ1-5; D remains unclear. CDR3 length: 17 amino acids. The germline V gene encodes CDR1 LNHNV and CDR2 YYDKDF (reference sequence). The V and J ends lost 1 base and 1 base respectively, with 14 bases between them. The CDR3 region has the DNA TGTGCCACCAGCAGAGCCAGAGGGATGGGAAGCAATCAGCCCCAGCATTTT. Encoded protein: CATSRARGMGSNQPQHF. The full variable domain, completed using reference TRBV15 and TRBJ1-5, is DAMVIQNPRYQVTQFGKPVTLSCSQTLNHNVMYWYQQKSSQAPKLLFHYYDKDFNNEADTPDNFQSRRPNTSFCFLDIRSPGLGDTAMYLCATSRARGMGSNQPQHFGDGTRLSIL.

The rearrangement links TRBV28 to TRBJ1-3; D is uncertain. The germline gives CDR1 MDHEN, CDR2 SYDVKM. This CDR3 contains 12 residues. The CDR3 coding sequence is TGTGCGTCCGAGAGCTCTGGAAACACCATATATTTT. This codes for CASESSGNTIYF.

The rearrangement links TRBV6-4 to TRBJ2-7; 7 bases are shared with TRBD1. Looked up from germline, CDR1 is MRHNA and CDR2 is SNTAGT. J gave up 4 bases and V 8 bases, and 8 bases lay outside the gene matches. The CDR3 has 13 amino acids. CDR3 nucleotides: TGTGCCAGCTCCGGACAGGCCGGATACGAGCAGTACTTC. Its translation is CASSGQAGYEQYF.

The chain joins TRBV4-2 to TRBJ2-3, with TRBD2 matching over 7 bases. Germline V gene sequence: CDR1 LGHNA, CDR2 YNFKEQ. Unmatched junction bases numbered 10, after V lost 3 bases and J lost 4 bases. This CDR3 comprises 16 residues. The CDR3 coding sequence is TGTGCCAGCAGCCATGCCGGGACTGCGGGGGCAGATACGCAGTATTTT. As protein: CASSHAGTAGADTQYF.

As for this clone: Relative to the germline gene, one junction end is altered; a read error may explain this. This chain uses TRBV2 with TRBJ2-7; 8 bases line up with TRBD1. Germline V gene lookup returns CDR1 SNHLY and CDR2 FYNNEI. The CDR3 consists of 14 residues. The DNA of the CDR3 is TGTGCCAGCAGGGAAGGACAGGGTACCTACGAGCAGTACTTC. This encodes CASREGQGTYEQYF.

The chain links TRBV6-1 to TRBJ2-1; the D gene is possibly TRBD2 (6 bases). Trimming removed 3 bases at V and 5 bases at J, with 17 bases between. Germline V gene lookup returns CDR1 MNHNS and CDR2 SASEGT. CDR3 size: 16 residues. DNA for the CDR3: TGTGCCAGCAGTGAGAGACGGGACTCTATAAACAATGAGCAGTTCTTC. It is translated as CASSERRDSINNEQFF.

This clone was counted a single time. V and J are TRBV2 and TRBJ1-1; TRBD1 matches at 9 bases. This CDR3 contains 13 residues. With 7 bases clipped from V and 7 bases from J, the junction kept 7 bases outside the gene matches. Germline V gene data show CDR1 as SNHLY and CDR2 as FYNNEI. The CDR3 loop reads CASILMTGGEAFF. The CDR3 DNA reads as TGTGCCAGCATCCTGATGACAGGGGGTGAAGCTTTCTTT.

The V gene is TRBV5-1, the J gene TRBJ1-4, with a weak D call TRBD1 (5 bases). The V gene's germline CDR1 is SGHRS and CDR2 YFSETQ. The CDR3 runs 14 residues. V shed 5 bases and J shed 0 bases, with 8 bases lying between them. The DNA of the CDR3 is TGCGCCAGCAGAACAGGAGCAACTAATGAAAAACTGTTTTTT. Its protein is CASRTGATNEKLFF.

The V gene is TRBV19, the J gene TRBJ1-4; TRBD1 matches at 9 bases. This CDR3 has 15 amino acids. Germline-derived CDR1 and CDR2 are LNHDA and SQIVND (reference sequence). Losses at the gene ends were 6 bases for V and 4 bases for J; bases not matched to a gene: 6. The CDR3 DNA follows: TGTGCCAGTAGGGTACAGGGGGCTATTAATGAAAAACTGTTTTTT. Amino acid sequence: CASRVQGAINEKLFF. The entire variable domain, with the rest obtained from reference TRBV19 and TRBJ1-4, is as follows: DGGITQSPKYLFRKEGQNVTLSCEQNLNHDAMYWYRQDPGQGLRLIYYSQIVNDFQKGDIAEGYSVSREKKESFPLTVTSAQKNPTAFYLCASRVQGAINEKLFFGSGTQLSVL.

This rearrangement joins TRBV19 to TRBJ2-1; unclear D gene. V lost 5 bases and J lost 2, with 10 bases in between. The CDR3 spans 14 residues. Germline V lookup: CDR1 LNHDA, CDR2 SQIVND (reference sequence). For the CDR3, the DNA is TGTGCCAGTAGTGCGAGAGTTGCCTACAATGAGCAGTTCTTC. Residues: CASSARVAYNEQFF.

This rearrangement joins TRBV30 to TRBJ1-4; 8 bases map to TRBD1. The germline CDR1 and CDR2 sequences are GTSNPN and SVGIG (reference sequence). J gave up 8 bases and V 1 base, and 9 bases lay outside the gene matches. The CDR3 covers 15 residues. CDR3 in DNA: TGTGCCTGGAGTGGACAGGGGAGGTTTAGGGAAAAACTGTTTTTT. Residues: CAWSGQGRFREKLFF.